Described below is a single T cell receptor beta chain sequence and its context. This clone was seen a handful of times. It lacks a known antigen. Base qualities are not provided; no much larger clone lies one nucleotide away. Two independent pathologists confirmed that the uninvolved adjacent lung, which was taken at least 2 cm from the tumor margin, was free of atypia. At diagnosis, peripheral blood, uninvolved tumor-adjacent lung and tumor were collected and stored as a combination of fresh-frozen and FFPE material. The sample originates from a study of T cells in localized non-small cell lung cancer (dated by TCRdb to the early 2020s). Background on the whole study: The study analyzed T cell repertoires of 200 to 250 early-stage NSCLC patients, comparing tumors and uninvolved tumor-adjacent lungs. NSCLC patients had a mean age of approximately 66 years, and around 130 were male and around 99 female. The cohort was made up of hundreds of treatment-naive NSCLC patients whose localized lung tumors had been resected. The full study reports these points: Because of the exploratory design, TCR variables were selected using unadjusted p-values without false-discovery rate correction. A median of approximately 57 of the top 100 tumor clones were detected in paired uninvolved adjacent lung, and around 30 of these tumor clones were also found among the top 100 clones of the paired uninvolved adjacent lung. The highest T cell clonality was observed in uninvolved tumor-adjacent lung, where clonality exceeded that of tumor, suggesting that antigenic responses were more focused in uninvolved tumor-adjacent lung. Longer overall survival was associated with higher T cell density in blood, whereas shorter survival was associated with higher clonality in adjacent lung. Because multi-region tumor sequencing was not performed, intratumor heterogeneity could not be ruled out.

Including cysteine and phenylalanine, the CDR3 has 16 amino acids. The CDR3 DNA has 48 bases and is translated from base 1. From a lookup of the germline V gene, CDR1 and CDR2 are MDHEN and SYDVKM. The V and J ends are trimmed by 2 bases and 3 bases, leaving 14 bases between them. The immunoSEQ Assay was used to sequence TCR beta CDR3 regions from DNA. Per the original workflow: T cell density was computed as TCR beta template counts normalized to usable DNA estimated by amplifying housekeeping genes. Richness was estimated with the preseqR package, extrapolating to 400,000 templates for PBMC samples and 120,000 templates for tissue samples. Clonality was calculated as one minus Pielou's evenness. Tissue-enriched TCRs were identified through differential abundance testing performed on productive amino-acid clonotypes, with a minimum total count of 5 and an alpha of 0.1. The Jaccard Index and the Morisita Overlap Index were used to measure repertoire overlap between compartments. GLIPH clustered TCR beta CDR3s with public tetramer-defined viral CDR3s; viral motifs required at least three viral sequences plus V-gene enrichment. TCRdb re-hosts the immuneACCESS table, in-frame sequences only. Its copies lack some clones; in the studies checked, an unresolved V gene accounts for under half of them, and the cause for the rest is not known. That table supplies the V and J calls and clone size; D and trimming were determined from the DNA. The sample yields thousands of clones; 33% were counted once. The ten biggest clones cover around 7.5% of the sample.

Sequences were derived from normal lung tissue next to the tumor, sampled before any cancer treatment. The TCR was taken from a woman aged 35 to 69 with stage I lung adenocarcinoma. The sequence is built from TRBV28 and TRBJ1-5; no confident D gene assignment can be made. The DNA reads as follows: TGTGCCAGCAGTTTAAGGGCAGACTTTAACAATCAGCCCCAGCATTTT. This translates into CASSLRADFNNQPQHF.